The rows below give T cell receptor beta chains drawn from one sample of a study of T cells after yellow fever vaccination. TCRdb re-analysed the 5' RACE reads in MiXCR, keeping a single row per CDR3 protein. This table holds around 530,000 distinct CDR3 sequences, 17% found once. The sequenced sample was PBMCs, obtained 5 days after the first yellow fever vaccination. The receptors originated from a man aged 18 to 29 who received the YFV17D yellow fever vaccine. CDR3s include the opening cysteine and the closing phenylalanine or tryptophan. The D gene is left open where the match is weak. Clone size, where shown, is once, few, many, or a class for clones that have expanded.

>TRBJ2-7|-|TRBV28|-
TGTGCCTCCCGGATGCAGGGTACAACCTACGAGCAGTACTTC
CASRMQGTTYEQYF
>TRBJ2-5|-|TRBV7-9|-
TGTGCCAGCAGCTTAGTTGGGGACGGCAACCAAGAGACCCAGTACTTC
CASSLVGDGNQETQYF
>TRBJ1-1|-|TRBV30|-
TGTGCCTGGGCGCAGGGGACTAAAGCTTTCTTT
CAWAQGTKAFF
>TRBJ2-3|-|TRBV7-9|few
TGTGCCAGCAGCCTCCGACAGGCTAGCACAGATACGCAGTATTTT
CASSLRQASTDTQYF
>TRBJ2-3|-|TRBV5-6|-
TGTGCCAGCAGTACTAACAGACAGTTCACAGATACGCAGTATTTT
CASSTNRQFTDTQYF
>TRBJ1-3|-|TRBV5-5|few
TGTGCCAGCAGCCGTACAGGGTACGGAAACACCATATATTTT
CASSRTGYGNTIYF
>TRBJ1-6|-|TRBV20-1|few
TGCAGTGCTAGAGTCGGGGGTTTCGATTCACCCCTCCACTTT
CSARVGGFDSPLHF
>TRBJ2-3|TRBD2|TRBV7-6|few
TGTGCCAGCAGCACCCAGTCTAGCGGGGGGGCCGATTTACGAGATACGCAGTATTTT
CASSTQSSGGADLRDTQYF
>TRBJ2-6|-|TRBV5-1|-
TGCGCCAGCAGCTTGGATGGTGGGGCCAACGTCCTGACTTTC
CASSLDGGANVLTF
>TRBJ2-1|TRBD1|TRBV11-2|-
TGTGCCAGCAGCTCCGACAGGGGGCGAAGCAATGAGCAGTTCTTC
CASSSDRGRSNEQFF
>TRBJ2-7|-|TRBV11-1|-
TGTGCCAGCAGCTTAGTGGCGGGAATAGGAGAGCAGTACTTC
CASSLVAGIGEQYF
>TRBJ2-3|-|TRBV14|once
TGTGCCAGCAGCCAATCCTACCGGGGGGATACGCAGTATTTT
CASSQSYRGDTQYF
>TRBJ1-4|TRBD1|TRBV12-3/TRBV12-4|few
TGTGCCAGCAGTTTGGGACAGGGAGGAGAAAAACTGTTTTTT
CASSLGQGGEKLFF
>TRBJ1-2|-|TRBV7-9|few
TGTGCCAGCAGCAAGACAGCTTATGGCTACACCTTC
CASSKTAYGYTF
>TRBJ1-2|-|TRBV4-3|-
TGCGCCAGCAGCCCCTCCCCGACCTATGGCTACACCTTC
CASSPSPTYGYTF
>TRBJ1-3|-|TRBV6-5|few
TGTGCCAGCAGTTTGAATACCCCTCGCTCTGGAAACACCATATATTTT
CASSLNTPRSGNTIYF
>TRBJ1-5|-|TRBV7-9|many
TGTGCCAGCAGCTTATACGAGGGCGCATATAGCAATCAGCCCCAGCATTTT
CASSLYEGAYSNQPQHF
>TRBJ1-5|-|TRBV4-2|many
TGTGCCAGCAGCCAAGACCTTCCGGGGTTCAATCAGCCCCAGCATTTT
CASSQDLPGFNQPQHF
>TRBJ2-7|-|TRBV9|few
TGTGCCAGCAGCGTAGGTTCAGGGGTAACCTACGAGCAGTACTTC
CASSVGSGVTYEQYF
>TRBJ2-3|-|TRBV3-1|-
TGTGCCAGCAGCCAAGCGGGGGCCCCCACAGATACGCAGTATTTT
CASSQAGAPTDTQYF
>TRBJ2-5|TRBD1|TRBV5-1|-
TGCGCCAGCAGGAAGACAGGGTCAGAGACCCAGTACTTC
CASRKTGSETQYF
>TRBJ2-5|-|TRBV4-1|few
TGCGCCAGCAGCCGGGACTTGGAGACCCAGTACTTC
CASSRDLETQYF
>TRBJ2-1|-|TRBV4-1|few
TGCGCCAGCAGCCAAGGGCGGAAAAATGAGCAGTTCTTC
CASSQGRKNEQFF
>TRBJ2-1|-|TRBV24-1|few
TGTGCCACCAGTGAATTGACACGGAATGAGCAGTTCTTC
CATSELTRNEQFF
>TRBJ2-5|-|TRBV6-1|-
TGTGCCAGCAGAGTACGGGGACCCCAAGAGACCCAGTACTTC
CASRVRGPQETQYF
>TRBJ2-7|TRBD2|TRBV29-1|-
TGCAGCGCCGGGGGGGGGGACGGCGCCTACGAGCAGTACTTC
CSAGGGDGAYEQYF
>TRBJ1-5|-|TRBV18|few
TGTGCCAGCTCACCAACAGGTGAGCCCCAGCATTTT
CASSPTGEPQHF
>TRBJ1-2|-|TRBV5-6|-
TGTGCCAGCAGCTTGGTCAGGAGGGAGCTTGGTGTCTATGGCTACACCTTC
CASSLVRRELGVYGYTF